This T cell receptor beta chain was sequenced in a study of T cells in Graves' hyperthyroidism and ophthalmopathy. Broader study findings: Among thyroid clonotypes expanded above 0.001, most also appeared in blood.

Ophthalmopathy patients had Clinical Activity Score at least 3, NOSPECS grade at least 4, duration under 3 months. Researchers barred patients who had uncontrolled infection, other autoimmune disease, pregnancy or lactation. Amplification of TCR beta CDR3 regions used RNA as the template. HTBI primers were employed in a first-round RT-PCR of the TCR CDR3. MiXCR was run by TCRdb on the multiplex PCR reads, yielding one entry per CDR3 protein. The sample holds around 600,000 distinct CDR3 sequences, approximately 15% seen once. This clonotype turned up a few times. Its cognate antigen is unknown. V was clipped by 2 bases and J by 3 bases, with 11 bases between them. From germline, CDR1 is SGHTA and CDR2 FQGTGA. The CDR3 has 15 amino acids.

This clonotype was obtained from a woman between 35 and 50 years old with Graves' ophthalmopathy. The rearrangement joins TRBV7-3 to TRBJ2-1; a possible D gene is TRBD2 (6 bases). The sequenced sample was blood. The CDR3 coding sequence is TGTGCCAGCAGCTTACATTTGGAGGGCTACAATGAGCAGTTCTTC. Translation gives CASSLHLEGYNEQFF.